The 14 T cell receptor beta chains below all came from one sample that was sequenced in a study of blood T cells in healthy people across ages. Together with a sample-barcoded 5' primer, a J-beta primer mix was included in a second PCR lasting about 6 to 11 cycles. TCRdb re-derived calls from the 5' RACE reads in MiXCR, one entry per CDR3 protein. The sample consists of a few hundred thousand distinct CDR3 sequences, roughly 28% of them appearing once. The sequenced material came from blood. Receptors originate from a woman aged 70-85 years in good health.

The rearrangement joins TRBV5-6 to TRBJ2-3; 7 nucleotides agree with TRBD1. Germline V gene data show CDR1 as SGHDT and CDR2 as YYEEEE. V shed 4 bases, J shed 0 bases, and the junction held 11 bases outside the gene matches. The CDR3 is 17 amino acids. CDR3 sequence (DNA): TGTGCCAGCAGCCGAAAGACAGGGACCTTTAGCACAGATACGCAGTATTTT. This encodes CASSRKTGTFSTDTQYF.

The V call is TRBV5-5, the J call TRBJ1-1, with unresolved D. This CDR3 has 16 residues. Trimming stripped 4 bases from V and 7 bases from J, with 23 bases between. Germline CDR1 reads SGHKS; CDR2 reads YYEKEE (reference sequence). As DNA, the CDR3 is TGTGCCAGCAGCCACGAAGTAGGGCTGCTGGCCAATGAAGCTTTCTTT. Amino acid sequence: CASSHEVGLLANEAFF.

This chain connects TRBV3-1 to TRBJ2-1; 11 bases are a match to TRBD2. This CDR3 is built from 17 residues. Germline CDR1 is LGHDT and CDR2 is YNNKEL (reference sequence). V dropped 4 bases and J dropped 6; count of bases not matched to a gene: 11. Written as DNA, the CDR3 is TGTGCCAGCAGCCGCACCATCGGGACTAGCGGCCGCAATGAGCAGTTCTTC. This encodes CASSRTIGTSGRNEQFF.

This clonotype has more than one count but fewer than ten. The rearrangement joins TRBV2 to TRBJ1-2; 7 bases are shared with TRBD1. The V gene's germline CDR1 is SNHLY and CDR2 FYNNEI. J was trimmed by 5 bases and V by 6 bases; bases with no gene match: 9. The CDR3 length is 14 residues. The CDR3 sequence is CASRLQGMVYGYTF. The CDR3 bases are TGTGCCAGCAGACTACAGGGGATGGTGTATGGCTACACCTTC.

V gene TRBV12-3 or TRBV12-4 combines with J gene TRBJ2-2, with D perhaps TRBD2 (6 bases). This CDR3 region has 15 residues. V was cut by 5 bases and J by 4 bases, with 14 bases left in between. The CDR3 region is CASSGTGRRTGELFF. The CDR3, as DNA: TGTGCCAGCAGTGGGACTGGGAGGCGCACCGGGGAGCTGTTTTTT.

The chain carries TRBV6-6 and TRBJ2-5; 9 bases line up with TRBD2. Per germline, CDR1 MNHNY and CDR2 SVGAGI (reference sequence). The CDR3 length is 14 residues. The trim removed 8 bases at V and 2 bases at J, leaving 6 bases unmatched. This chain's CDR3 is CASQAGGWQETQYF. CDR3 nucleotide sequence: TGTGCCAGCCAAGCGGGGGGATGGCAAGAGACCCAGTACTTC.

The V call is TRBV19, the J call TRBJ2-5; 14 bases line up with TRBD2. In germline, CDR1 is LNHDA, CDR2 SQIVND (reference sequence). There are 18 residues in the CDR3. With V trimmed by 4 bases and J by 6 bases, 13 bases remained unmatched. The CDR3 is CASSKSGGLAGGHQTQYF. For the CDR3, the DNA is TGTGCCAGTAGTAAGAGTGGAGGACTAGCGGGGGGACACCAGACCCAGTACTTC.

CDR3 sequence (DNA): TGTGCCATCAGCCCCTCGCTGGGGAGAGGGGAGGGGAATTACGAGCAGTACTTC. Translating it yields CAISPSLGRGEGNYEQYF. The genes are TRBV10-3 and TRBJ2-5; 7 bases are shared with TRBD2. The DNA end lines up better with TRBJ2-7; the J call may be wrong. The CDR3 is 18 residues long. Germline lookup yields CDR1 ENHRY and CDR2 SYGVKD.

V usage is TRBV5-1 and J usage is TRBJ2-4, with 8 bases that match TRBD1. Trimming at V came to 0 bases and at J to 8 bases, leaving 7 bases not matched to a gene. Looked up from germline, CDR1 is SGHRS and CDR2 is YFSETQ. The CDR3 runs 15 residues. This CDR3 reads CASSLAGTGGDIQYF. The CDR3, as DNA: TGCGCCAGCAGCTTGGCCGGGACAGGAGGGGACATTCAGTACTTC.

The chain links TRBV10-3 to TRBJ2-2, with TRBD1 matching 8 bases. The CDR3 extends over 15 amino acids. With V trimmed by 7 bases and J by 6 bases, 10 bases remained unmatched. Germline V gives CDR1 ENHRY, CDR2 SYGVKD. The CDR3 DNA sequence: TGTGCCATCACCAAGGGACAGGCCGGGGCCGGGGAGCTGTTTTTT. Residues: CAITKGQAGAGELFF.

This clonotype was counted many times. V usage is TRBV7-2 and J usage is TRBJ1-3; 7 nucleotides line up with TRBD1. CDR3 length: 14 residues. Trimming removed 6 bases from V and 1 base from J; junction bases left unmatched: 3. Per the germline V gene, CDR1 is SGHTA and CDR2 is FQGNSA. CDR3 protein: CASSLTGSGNTIYF. CDR3 nucleotide sequence: TGTGCCAGCAGTTTGACAGGGTCTGGAAACACCATATATTTT.

This CDR3 reads CASSLAYRGHTEAFF. In DNA form, the CDR3 reads TGTGCCAGCAGCTTAGCGTACAGGGGGCACACTGAAGCTTTCTTT. The rearrangement uses TRBV7-2 and TRBJ1-1, with 9 bases that match TRBD1. The junction had 2 bases not matched to a gene; V was cut back by 0 bases and J by 3 bases. Germline values: CDR1 SGHTA, CDR2 FQGNSA. This CDR3 has 15 amino acids.

This clonotype was seen repeatedly, ten times or more. The chain uses TRBV11-1 and TRBJ2-1; 7 bases fit TRBD2. The germline V gene has CDR1 SGHAT and CDR2 FQDESV (reference sequence). Trimming took 5 bases from V and 9 from J; bases not matched to a gene: 13. The CDR3 runs 15 residues. The CDR3 reads CASSRGEGSWGEQFF. Here the CDR3 DNA reads TGTGCCAGCAGCCGGGGGGAAGGCTCCTGGGGTGAGCAGTTCTTC.

The chain uses TRBV25-1 and TRBJ1-1; 7 positions agree with TRBD1. V lost 3 bases to trimming and J lost 0 bases; unmatched junction nucleotides: 7. The CDR3 extends over 16 amino acids. CDR1 is MGHDK, CDR2 SYGVNS, per germline. CDR3 DNA sequence: TGTGCCAGCAGTGATCCCCGACAGGGTTTGAACACTGAAGCTTTCTTT. Protein: CASSDPRQGLNTEAFF.